This T cell receptor beta chain was retrieved from a study of cytomegalovirus exposure and HLA in healthy donors. The CDR3 runs to 14 residues. Trimming took off 3 bases at V and 7 bases at J, with 11 bases between the two ends. CDR1 SGHRS and CDR2 YFSETQ come from the germline V gene. The PCR employed 60 Vbeta primers together with 13 Jbeta primers. Generated by immunoSEQ multiplex PCR, the TCRdb table keeps only in-frame clones and is missing some. The sample contains 150,000 to 200,000 clones, 78% of which appear only once. The V gene is TRBV5-1, the J gene TRBJ1-6; D might be TRBD1 (5 bases). This sequence was found in a woman aged 25 to 39 in good health and CMV-seropositive. Sample: PBMCs. The CDR3 nucleotides are TGCGCCAGCAGCTATGACAGCTCAAATTCACCCCTCCACTTT. Its protein product is CASSYDSSNSPLHF.